This T cell receptor beta chain derives from a study of radiotherapy plus CTLA-4 blockade in lung cancer (dated by TCRdb to between 2017 and 2018). A note on the overall study: Among enrolled patients, about 19% had an objective response and approximately 30% reached disease control.

What the research found in general, with its limitations: The strongest predictors of response were reported to be early dynamic shifts in blood T cell clones along with a rise in serum interferon-beta following radiation. TCR clones derived from tumors expanded in peripheral blood after treatment with radiotherapy and ipilimumab.

A single count supports this clone. Its specific antigen is unknown. The sample holds no much larger clone one base away, and base qualities are not on file. The method was the immunoSEQ multiplex PCR assay. Held by TCRdb, this immuneACCESS table contains in-frame sequences only and omits some clones. Under half of the omission traces to an unresolved V gene where checked; the cause of the rest is unknown. The sample table contains some 87,000 clones; only one count was recorded for about 85% of them. Jointly, the top ten make up roughly 15% of the sample. The study evaluated CTLA-4 blockade (ipilimumab) given together with focal radiation therapy in patients who had chemo-refractory metastatic non-small-cell lung cancer. Between the V and J ends, shortened by 5 bases and 3 bases respectively, the junction contains 14 bases. The germline V gene (reference sequence) specifies SEHNR as CDR1 and FQNEAQ as CDR2. The CDR3 goes from the cysteine to the phenylalanine over 14 residues. The read is trimmed to its CDR3 DNA, 42 bases read in frame from base 1.

The V and J genes are TRBV7-9 and TRBJ2-7; no D segment can be confidently identified. The clonotype originates from a human donor with non-small cell lung cancer that progressed on radiotherapy plus ipilimumab. The specimen was peripheral blood, collected from a patient treated with radiotherapy plus ipilimumab. The nucleotide sequence reads TGTGCCAGCAGCGAGCGCCCCGGTCTCTACGAGCAGTACTTC. Its amino acids are CASSERPGLYEQYF.